These 19 T cell receptor beta chains share one sample of origin, sequenced in a study of blood T cell repertoires in COVID-19. The repertoire was sequenced with immunoSEQ multiplex PCR; TCRdb's copy has only in-frame clones and lacks some. The table lists 100,000 to 150,000 clones, approximately 70% of them singletons. Material: peripheral blood. These receptors all stem from a woman aged 70-85 years with acute or convalescent COVID-19.

The chain recombines TRBV19 with TRBJ2-3; TRBD1 matches 7 bases. Germline lookup yields CDR1 LNHDA and CDR2 SQIVND (reference sequence). The CDR3 totals 15 residues. Trimming took 1 base from V and 3 from J; bases not matched to a gene: 4. DNA for the CDR3: TGTGCCAGTAGTATAGTGGCAGGGGGAACAGATACGCAGTATTTT. It translates to CASSIVAGGTDTQYF.

V is TRBV7-9 and J is TRBJ1-1; 12 bases are shared with TRBD1. The CDR3 extends over 15 amino acids. The ends lost 4 bases at V and 4 bases at J; junction bases unmatched: 4. Germline CDR1 reads SEHNR; CDR2 reads FQNEAQ (reference sequence). The CDR3 nucleotides are TGTGCCAGCAGCTCGGGACAGGGGGCTATCACTGAAGCTTTCTTT. Amino acids: CASSSGQGAITEAFF. Full variable domain (missing parts from reference TRBV7-9 and TRBJ1-1): DTGVSQNPRHKITKRGQNVTFRCDPISEHNRLYWYRQTLGQGPEFLTYFQNEAQLEKSRLLSDRFSAERPKGSFSTLEIQRTEQGDSAMYLCASSSGQGAITEAFFGQGTRLTVV.

This clone was counted a few times. This sequence joins TRBV19 and TRBJ2-7; 12 bases match TRBD2. The germline gives CDR1 LNHDA, CDR2 SQIVND (reference sequence). The CDR3 runs 16 residues. Trimming removed 5 bases from V and 3 bases from J; junction bases left unmatched: 8. This chain's CDR3 is CASSPTLTSGSYEQYF. CDR3 DNA sequence: TGTGCCAGTAGTCCGACACTGACTAGCGGGAGCTACGAGCAGTACTTC.

This clone was found a few times. V is TRBV29-1 and J is TRBJ1-2; TRBD1 agrees at 8 bases. V shed 5 bases, J shed 8 bases, and the junction held 4 bases outside the gene matches. This CDR3 has 11 residues. Germline V CDR1 and CDR2: SQVTM, ANQGSEA. CDR3: CSVKTGEGYTF. The CDR3 region has the DNA TGCAGCGTTAAGACAGGGGAAGGCTACACCTTC.

In its sample, this clone was seen once. The chain recombines TRBV5-5 with TRBJ2-2; 7 nucleotides line up with TRBD2. The trim removed 0 bases at V and 4 bases at J, leaving 9 bases unmatched. Germline loops: CDR1 SGHKS, CDR2 YYEKEE (reference sequence). This CDR3 comprises 17 residues. The CDR3 region has the DNA TGTGCCAGCAGCTTGGATAGGGTCGGCGGGAGCACCGGGGAGCTGTTTTTT. Protein: CASSLDRVGGSTGELFF.

The V call is TRBV19, the J call TRBJ1-5, with D perhaps matching TRBD1 (6 bases). This CDR3 region has 14 residues. V was trimmed by 3 bases and J by 4 bases, leaving 10 bases between them. Germline V CDR1 and CDR2: LNHDA, SQIVND (reference sequence). The CDR3 nucleotides are TGTGCCAGTAGTATCCGGGGACAAAATCAGCCCCAGCATTTT. Its protein product is CASSIRGQNQPQHF.

The chain employs TRBV19 and TRBJ2-5; weak D call: TRBD1 (6 bases). V shed 5 bases and J shed 5 bases, with 15 bases lying between them. CDR1 and CDR2 (germline): LNHDA, SQIVND (reference sequence). CDR3 size: 14 residues. In nucleotides, the CDR3 is TGTGCCAGTAGTGCACAGGGTCTAGGGGAGACCCAGTACTTC. Protein product: CASSAQGLGETQYF.

The CDR3 DNA sequence: TGTGCCACTCACGGGCAGGGGGAAGCTAGCAATCAGCCCCAGCATTTT. Translation gives CATHGQGEASNQPQHF. This chain links TRBV19 with TRBJ1-5; 7 bases map to TRBD1. V shed 10 bases, J shed 0 bases, and the junction held 12 bases outside the gene matches. The CDR3 has 16 residues. Germline V gene data show CDR1 as LNHDA and CDR2 as SQIVND (reference sequence).

As to this clone: One end of the junction fails to match germline, which may point to a read error. This chain links TRBV7-7 with TRBJ2-3, with TRBD2 matching 8 bases. The germline gives CDR1 SSHAT, CDR2 FNYEAQ (reference sequence). The CDR3 contains 15 residues. The CDR3 is CASSPTSGAAGTQYF. DNA for the CDR3: TGTGCTAGCAGTCCTACTAGCGGAGCCGCGGGTACGCAGTATTTT.

This chain links TRBV4-1 with TRBJ2-3, with TRBD1 identical over 8 bases. Trimming cost V 1 base and J 8 bases; bases outside gene matches: 5. The CDR3 is 14 amino acids. Germline loops: CDR1 MGHRA, CDR2 YSYEKL. The CDR3 DNA sequence: TGCGCCAGCAGCCAAGCGCAGGGGGCGAGTACGCAGTATTTT. Its protein is CASSQAQGASTQYF.

As to this clone: Other nucleotide sequences from this sample produce the same CDR3. V usage is TRBV7-2 and J usage is TRBJ2-5, with 7 bases aligning to TRBD2. CDR3 length equals 14 residues. V lost 5 bases, J lost 1 base, and 4 bases stayed unmatched. The V gene's germline CDR1 is SGHTA and CDR2 FQGNSA. Here the CDR3 DNA reads TGTGCCAGCAGCCCTCAGCGGGGCCAAGAGACCCAGTACTTC. This translates into CASSPQRGQETQYF.

This clone appeared a few times. This chain links TRBV9 with TRBJ2-7; tentatively, D is TRBD2 (5 bases). Germline V gene data show CDR1 as SGDLS and CDR2 as YYNGEE. CDR3 size: 14 residues. V was shortened by 2 bases and J by 4 bases, with 13 bases between the two germline ends. The CDR3 reads CASSVETSGYEQYF. In DNA, the CDR3 is TGTGCCAGCAGCGTTGAAACTAGTGGGTACGAGCAGTACTTC.

J is TRBJ2-1 and V is TRBV10-3, with TRBD2 matching 14 bases. This CDR3 contains 20 residues. Looked up from germline, CDR1 is ENHRY and CDR2 is SYGVKD. Unmatched junction bases numbered 17, after V lost 4 bases and J lost 6 bases. CDR3 loop: CAISGPPGLAGVVLGNEQFF. The CDR3, as DNA: TGTGCCATCAGTGGTCCACCGGGACTAGCGGGAGTAGTGTTAGGCAATGAGCAGTTCTTC.

V usage is TRBV12-5 and J usage is TRBJ2-7; 7 bases fit TRBD1. J was trimmed by 0 bases and V by 1 base; bases with no gene match: 9. Germline V gene data show CDR1 as LGHNT and CDR2 as FRNRAP. The CDR3 runs 17 residues. DNA for the CDR3: TGTGCTAGTGGTTTGGGGGGGTTGGGGGACAGCTCCTACGAGCAGTACTTC. This gives the protein CASGLGGLGDSSYEQYF.

The V gene is TRBV30, the J gene TRBJ2-7; D is perhaps TRBD2 (7 bases). Trimming pared 0 bases from V and 3 bases from J, leaving 12 bases between. Germline values: CDR1 GTSNPN, CDR2 SVGIG (reference sequence). This CDR3 is 14 amino acids long. The CDR3 is CAWSVVGGGYEQYF. CDR3 bases: TGTGCCTGGAGTGTAGTGGGAGGGGGCTACGAGCAGTACTTC.

V is TRBV3-1 (or the pseudogene TRBV3-2) and J is TRBJ2-7; D is possibly TRBD2 (5 bases). Germline V gene lookup returns CDR1 LGHDT and CDR2 YNNKEL (reference sequence). The CDR3 length is 15 residues. V lost 1 base and J lost 1, with 11 bases in between. CDR3 sequence: CASSQGLAPSYEQYF. The CDR3 DNA sequence: TGTGCCAGCAGCCAAGGTCTAGCCCCTTCCTACGAGCAGTACTTC.

The chain uses TRBV15 and TRBJ1-2, with 7 bases lining up with TRBD1. CDR3 size: 16 residues. Germline V gene sequence: CDR1 LNHNV, CDR2 YYDKDF (reference sequence). V was clipped by 0 bases and J by 2 bases; unmatched bases: 6. The CDR3 spells CATSRDRRGQNYGYTF. The DNA for the CDR3 is TGTGCCACCAGCAGAGATAGAAGGGGGCAAAACTATGGCTACACCTTC.

DNA of the CDR3: TGTGCCACCAGCAGACTACAGGGGATGGGCACAGATACGCAGTATTTT. Protein product: CATSRLQGMGTDTQYF. The chain employs TRBV24-1 and TRBJ2-3; TRBD1 aligns across 7 bases. Per the germline V gene, CDR1 is KGHDR and CDR2 is SFDVKD. The CDR3 totals 16 residues. Unmatched junction bases numbered 10, after V lost 7 bases and J lost 1 base.

This clone has more than one count but fewer than ten. The J gene is TRBJ1-1, the V gene TRBV6-5; D is possibly TRBD1 (6 bases). This CDR3 has 14 amino acids. Germline CDR1 MNHEY, CDR2 SVGAGI. The V end lost 6 bases, the J end lost 0 bases, and 11 bases lay between the germline ends. The CDR3 sequence is CASRDSNLNTEAFF. As DNA, the CDR3 is TGTGCCAGCAGGGACAGTAATTTGAACACTGAAGCTTTCTTT.